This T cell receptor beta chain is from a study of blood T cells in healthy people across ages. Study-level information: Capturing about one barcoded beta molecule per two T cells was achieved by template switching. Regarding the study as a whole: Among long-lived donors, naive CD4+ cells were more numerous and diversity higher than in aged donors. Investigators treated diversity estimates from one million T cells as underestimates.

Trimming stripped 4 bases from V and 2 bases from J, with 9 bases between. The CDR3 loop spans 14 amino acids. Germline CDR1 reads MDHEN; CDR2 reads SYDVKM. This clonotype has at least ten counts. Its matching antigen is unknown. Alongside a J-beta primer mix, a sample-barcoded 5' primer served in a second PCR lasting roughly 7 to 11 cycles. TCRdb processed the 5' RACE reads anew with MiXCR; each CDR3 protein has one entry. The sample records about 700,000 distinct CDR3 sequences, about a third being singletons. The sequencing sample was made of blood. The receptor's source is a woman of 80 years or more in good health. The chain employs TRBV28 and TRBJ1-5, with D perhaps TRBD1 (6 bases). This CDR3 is CASSWAGGNQPQHF. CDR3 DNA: TGTGCCAGCAGTTGGGCAGGGGGCAATCAGCCCCAGCATTTT. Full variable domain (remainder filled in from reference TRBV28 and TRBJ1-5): DVKVTQSSRYLVKRTGEKVFLECVQDMDHENMFWYRQDPGLGLRLIYFSYDVKMKEKGDIPEGYSVSREKKERFSLILESASTNQTSMYLCASSWAGGNQPQHFGDGTRLSIL.